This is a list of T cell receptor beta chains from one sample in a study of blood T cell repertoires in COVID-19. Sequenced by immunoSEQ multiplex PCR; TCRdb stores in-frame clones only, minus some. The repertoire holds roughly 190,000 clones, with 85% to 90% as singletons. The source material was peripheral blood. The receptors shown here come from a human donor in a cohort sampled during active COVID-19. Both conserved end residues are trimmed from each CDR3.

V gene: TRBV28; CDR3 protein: ASSPRRGTGGRQPQH
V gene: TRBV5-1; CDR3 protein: ASRKGGTGANVLT
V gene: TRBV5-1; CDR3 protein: ASSLSAAGEAGELF
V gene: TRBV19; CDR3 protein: ASKTGSGNTIY
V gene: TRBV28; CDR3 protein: ASSLTGGRNNEKLF
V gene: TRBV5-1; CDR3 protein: ASSLAAGNTGELF
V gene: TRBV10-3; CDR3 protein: AISRTGANEKLF
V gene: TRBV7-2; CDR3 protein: ASSRQGGTFHNEQY
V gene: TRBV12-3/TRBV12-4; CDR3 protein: ASSLGESRELF
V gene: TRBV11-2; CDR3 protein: ASSLVVSGPSPLH
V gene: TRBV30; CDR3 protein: AWSPGTGTYNEQF
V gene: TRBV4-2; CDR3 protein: ASSQSGTDYEQY
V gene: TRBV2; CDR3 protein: ASSALGGTGVGEQY
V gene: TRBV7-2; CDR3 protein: ASSPRDSPADGYT
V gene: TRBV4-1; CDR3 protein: ASSQVAGLGNQPQH
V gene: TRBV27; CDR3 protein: ASSPLPQNTGELF
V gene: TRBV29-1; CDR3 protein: SVSARQPTTEAF
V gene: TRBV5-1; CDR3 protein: ASSLAAGGNTGELF
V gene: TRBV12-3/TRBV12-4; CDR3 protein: ASSFLGGYGYT
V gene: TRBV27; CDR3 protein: ASSLQGSNYGYT
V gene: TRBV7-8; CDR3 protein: ASSRSRGGVETQY
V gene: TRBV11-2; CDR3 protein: ASSLGAKRETQY
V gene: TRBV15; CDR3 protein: ATSRDRYNTEAF
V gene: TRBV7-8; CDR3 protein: ASSSAEREKLF
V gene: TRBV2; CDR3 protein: ASSGTLALTDTQY
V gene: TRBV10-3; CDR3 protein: AISESYSLNTEAF
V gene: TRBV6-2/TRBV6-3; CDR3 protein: ASSYSTEGTGIYEQY
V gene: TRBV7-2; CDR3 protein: ASSLVRRGERSYNSPLH
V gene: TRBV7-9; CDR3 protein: ASSPRQGDTGELF
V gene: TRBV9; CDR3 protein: ASSVGRLPYQETQY
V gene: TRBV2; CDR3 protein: ASSLAGGPGELF
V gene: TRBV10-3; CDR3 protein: AIRGVGGGDTDTQY
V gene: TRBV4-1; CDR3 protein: ASSQSGGWGKLGAEAF
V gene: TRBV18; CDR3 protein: ASSPMGQGVGTEAF
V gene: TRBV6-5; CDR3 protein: ASSYYAGGRAYEQY